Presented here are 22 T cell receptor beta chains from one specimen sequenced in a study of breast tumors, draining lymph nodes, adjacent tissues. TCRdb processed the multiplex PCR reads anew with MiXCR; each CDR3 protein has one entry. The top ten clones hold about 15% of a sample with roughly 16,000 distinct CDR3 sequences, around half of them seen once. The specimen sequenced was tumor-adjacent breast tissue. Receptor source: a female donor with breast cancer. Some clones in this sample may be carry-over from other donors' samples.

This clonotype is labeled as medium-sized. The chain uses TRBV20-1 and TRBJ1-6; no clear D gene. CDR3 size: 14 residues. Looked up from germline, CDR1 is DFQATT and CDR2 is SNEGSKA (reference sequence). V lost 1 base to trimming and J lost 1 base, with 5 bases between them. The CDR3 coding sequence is TGCAGTGCTAGAGTTCCGTCCTATAATTCACCCCTCCACTTT. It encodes CSARVPSYNSPLHF.

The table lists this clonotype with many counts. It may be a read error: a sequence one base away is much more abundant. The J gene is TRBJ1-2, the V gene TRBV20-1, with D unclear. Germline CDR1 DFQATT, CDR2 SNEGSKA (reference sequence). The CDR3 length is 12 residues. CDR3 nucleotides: TGCAGTGCTCTCCGGGCGAGATTTGGCTCCACCTTC. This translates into CSALRARFGSTF.

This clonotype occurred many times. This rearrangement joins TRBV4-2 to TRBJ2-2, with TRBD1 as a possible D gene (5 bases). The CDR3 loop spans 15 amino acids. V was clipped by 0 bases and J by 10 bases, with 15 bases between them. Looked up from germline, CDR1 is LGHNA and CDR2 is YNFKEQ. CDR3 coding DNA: TGTGCCAGCAGCCAAGAATCCAATGGACATTTGGAGCTGTTTTTT. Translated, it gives CASSQESNGHLELFF.

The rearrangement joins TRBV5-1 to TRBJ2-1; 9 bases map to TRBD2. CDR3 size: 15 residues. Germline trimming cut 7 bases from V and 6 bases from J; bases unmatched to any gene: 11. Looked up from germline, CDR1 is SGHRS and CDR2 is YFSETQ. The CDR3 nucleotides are TGCGCCAGCGGCTCGTCCATAGCGGGAGTCAATGAGCAGTTCTTC. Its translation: CASGSSIAGVNEQFF.

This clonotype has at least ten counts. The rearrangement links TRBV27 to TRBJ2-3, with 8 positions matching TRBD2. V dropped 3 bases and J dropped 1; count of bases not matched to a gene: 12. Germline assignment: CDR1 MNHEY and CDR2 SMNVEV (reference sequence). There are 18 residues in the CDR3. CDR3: CASSFRAGDRGRTDTQYF. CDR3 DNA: TGTGCCAGCAGTTTCAGAGCGGGAGATCGGGGCCGCACAGATACGCAGTATTTT.

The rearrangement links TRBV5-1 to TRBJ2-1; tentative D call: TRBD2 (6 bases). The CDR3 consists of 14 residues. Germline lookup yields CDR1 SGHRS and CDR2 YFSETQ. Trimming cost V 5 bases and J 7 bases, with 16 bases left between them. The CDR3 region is CASSVGGTQNEQFF. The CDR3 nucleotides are TGCGCCAGCAGTGTCGGGGGTACACAGAATGAGCAGTTCTTC.

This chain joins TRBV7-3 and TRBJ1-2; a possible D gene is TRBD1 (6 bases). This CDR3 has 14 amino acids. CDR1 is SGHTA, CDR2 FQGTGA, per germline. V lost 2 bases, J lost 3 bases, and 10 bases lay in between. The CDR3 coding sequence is TGTGCCAGCAGCTTAGCGGGGGGCGACTATGGCTACACCTTC. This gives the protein CASSLAGGDYGYTF.

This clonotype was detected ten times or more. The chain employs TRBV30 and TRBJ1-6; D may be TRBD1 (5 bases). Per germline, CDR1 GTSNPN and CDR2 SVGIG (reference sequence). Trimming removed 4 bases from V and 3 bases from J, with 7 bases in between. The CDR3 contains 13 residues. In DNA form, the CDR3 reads TGTGCCTGGACAGGGTTCTATAATTCACCCCTCCACTTT. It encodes CAWTGFYNSPLHF.

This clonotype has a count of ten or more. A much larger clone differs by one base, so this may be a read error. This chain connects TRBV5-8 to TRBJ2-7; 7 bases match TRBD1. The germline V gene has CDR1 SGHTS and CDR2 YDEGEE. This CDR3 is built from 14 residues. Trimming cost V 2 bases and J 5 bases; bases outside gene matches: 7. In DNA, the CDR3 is TGTGCCAGCAGCTTCGGACAGGCGTTCCACGAGCAGTACTTC. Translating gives CASSFGQAFHEQYF.

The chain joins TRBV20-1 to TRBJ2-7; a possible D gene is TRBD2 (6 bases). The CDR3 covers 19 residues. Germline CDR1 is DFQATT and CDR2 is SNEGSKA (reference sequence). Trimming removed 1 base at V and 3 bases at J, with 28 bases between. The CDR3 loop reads CSARGPPTNRESMGYEQYF. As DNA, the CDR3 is TGCAGTGCTAGAGGGCCCCCGACCAACCGGGAGTCTATGGGCTACGAGCAGTACTTC.

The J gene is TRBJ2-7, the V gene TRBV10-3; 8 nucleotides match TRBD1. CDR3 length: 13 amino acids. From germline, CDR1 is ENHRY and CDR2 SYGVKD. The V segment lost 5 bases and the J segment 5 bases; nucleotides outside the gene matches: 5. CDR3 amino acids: CAISPQGADEQYF. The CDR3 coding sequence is TGTGCCATCAGTCCCCAGGGGGCCGACGAGCAGTACTTC.

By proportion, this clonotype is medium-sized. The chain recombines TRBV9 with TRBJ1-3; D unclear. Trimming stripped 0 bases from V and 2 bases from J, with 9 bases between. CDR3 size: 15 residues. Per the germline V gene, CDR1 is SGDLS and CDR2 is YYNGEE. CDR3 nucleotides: TGTGCCAGCAGCGTAGACCCAGGCCCTGGAAACACCATATATTTT. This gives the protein CASSVDPGPGNTIYF.

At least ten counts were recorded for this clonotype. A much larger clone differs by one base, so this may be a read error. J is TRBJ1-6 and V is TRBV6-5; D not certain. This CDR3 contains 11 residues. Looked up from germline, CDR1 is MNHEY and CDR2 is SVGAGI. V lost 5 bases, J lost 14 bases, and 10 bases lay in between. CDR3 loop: CASSPHKTLHF. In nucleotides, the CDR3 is TGTGCCAGCAGTCCACACAAAACCCTCCACTTT.

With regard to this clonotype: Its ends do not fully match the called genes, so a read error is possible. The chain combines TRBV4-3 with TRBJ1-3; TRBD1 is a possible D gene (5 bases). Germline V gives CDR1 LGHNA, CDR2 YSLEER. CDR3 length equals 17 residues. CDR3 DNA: TGCGCCAGCAGCGCCCGTTTCGGGGGTAGGCTTGGAAACACTATATATTTT. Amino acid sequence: CASSARFGGRLGNTIYF.

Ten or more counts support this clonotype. In DNA, the CDR3 is TGTGCCAGCAGCTCCGGACAGGGGATGCCCTCCTACGAGCAGTACTTC. This sequence encodes CASSSGQGMPSYEQYF. J is TRBJ2-7 and V is TRBV7-6; TRBD1 matches 9 bases. With V trimmed by 4 bases and J by 0 bases, 7 bases remained unmatched. Germline CDR1 reads SGHVS; CDR2 reads FNYEAQ. The CDR3 is 16 amino acids.

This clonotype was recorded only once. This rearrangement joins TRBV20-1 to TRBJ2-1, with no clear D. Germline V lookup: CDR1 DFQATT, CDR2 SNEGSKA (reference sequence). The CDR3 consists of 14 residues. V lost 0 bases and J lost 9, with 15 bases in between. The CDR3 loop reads CSARDLDGLSEQFF. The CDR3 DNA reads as TGCAGTGCTAGAGATTTAGACGGGTTGAGTGAGCAGTTCTTC.

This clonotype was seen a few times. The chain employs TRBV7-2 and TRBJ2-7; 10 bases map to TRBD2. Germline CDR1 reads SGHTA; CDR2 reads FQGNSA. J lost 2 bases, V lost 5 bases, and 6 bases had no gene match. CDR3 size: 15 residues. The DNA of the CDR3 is TGTGCCAGCAGCATACTAGCGGGGTCAACCTACGAGCAGTACTTC. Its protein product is CASSILAGSTYEQYF.

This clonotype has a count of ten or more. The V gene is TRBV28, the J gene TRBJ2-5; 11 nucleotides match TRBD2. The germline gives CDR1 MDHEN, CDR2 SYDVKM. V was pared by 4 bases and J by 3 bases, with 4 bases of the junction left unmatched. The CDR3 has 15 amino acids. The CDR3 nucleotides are TGTGCCAGCAGTTCCCCTAGCGGGGGGAAAGAGACCCAGTACTTC. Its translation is CASSSPSGGKETQYF.

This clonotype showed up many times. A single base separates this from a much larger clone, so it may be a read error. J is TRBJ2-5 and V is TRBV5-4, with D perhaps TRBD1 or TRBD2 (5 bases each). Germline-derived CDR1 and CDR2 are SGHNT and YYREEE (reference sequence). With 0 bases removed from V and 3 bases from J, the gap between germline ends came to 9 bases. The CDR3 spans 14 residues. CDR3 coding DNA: TGTGCCAGCAGCTTGGTCGGGGCAAAAGAGACCCAGTACTTC. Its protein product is CASSLVGAKETQYF. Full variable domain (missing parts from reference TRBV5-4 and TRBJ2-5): ETGVTQSPTHLIKTRGQQVTLRCSSQSGHNTVSWYQQALGQGPQFIFQYYREEENGRGNFPPRFSGLQFPNYSSELNVNALELDDSALYLCASSLVGAKETQYFGPGTRLLVL.

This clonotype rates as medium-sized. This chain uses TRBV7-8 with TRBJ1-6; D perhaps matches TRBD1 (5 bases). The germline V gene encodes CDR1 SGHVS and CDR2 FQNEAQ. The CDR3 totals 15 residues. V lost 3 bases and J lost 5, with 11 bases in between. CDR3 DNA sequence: TGTGCCAGCAGCTTGGTGGGGCAGAATAATTCACCCCTCCACTTT. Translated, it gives CASSLVGQNNSPLHF. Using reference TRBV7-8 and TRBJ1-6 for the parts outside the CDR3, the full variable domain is GAGVSQSPRYKVAKRGQDVALRCDPISGHVSLFWYQQALGQGPEFLTYFQNEAQLDKSGLPSDRFFAERPEGSVSTLKIQRTQQEDSAVYLCASSLVGQNNSPLHFGNGTRLTVT.

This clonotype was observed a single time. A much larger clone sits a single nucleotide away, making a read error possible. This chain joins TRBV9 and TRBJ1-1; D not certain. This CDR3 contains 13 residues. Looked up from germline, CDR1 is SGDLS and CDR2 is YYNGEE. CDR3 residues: CASGVAVNTEAFF. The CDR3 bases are TGTGCCAGCGGCGTAGCCGTGAACACTGAAGCTTTCTTT.

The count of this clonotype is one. The CDR3 reads CATSGGLAGGPLLHEQFF. The CDR3 nucleotides read TGTGCCACCAGTGGAGGCCTAGCGGGAGGGCCTCTCCTTCATGAGCAGTTCTTC. The chain is built from TRBV24-1 and TRBJ2-1; 12 bases are a match to TRBD2. The trim removed 5 bases at V and 8 bases at J, leaving 15 bases unmatched. Germline CDR1 and CDR2: KGHDR and SFDVKD. The CDR3 has 18 amino acids.